The present entry profiles one T cell receptor beta chain with its context. Its antigen is unknown. It was by 5' RACE with UMI labels that the TRB cDNA libraries were prepared. TCRdb reprocessed the 5' RACE reads and keeps a single row for each CDR3 protein, giving no DNA. The sample has about 120,000 distinct CDR3 sequences. The length of the CDR3 is 13 residues. Germline V gene data show CDR1 as LNHNV and CDR2 as YYDKDF (reference sequence). By phenotype, naive CD8+ T cells were CD45RO-CCR7+CD27+CD95-. This specimen comes from a study of CXCR3-negative and CXCR3-positive naive CD8 T cells. Study-level results: TCR strength was inferred from TRB CDR3 properties, while surface CD5 was comparable between naive subsets. CXCR3 expression dropped partially after cryopreservation, and most assays relied on fresh PBMCs. Memory CD8+ T cell repertoires were far less diverse than both naive subsets. More hydrophobic TRB CDR3s occurred in CXCR3-positive than in CXCR3-negative naive cells.

This receptor was obtained from a human donor in good health. Some clones in this sample may be carry-over from other donors' samples. The specimen was naive CXCR3+ CD8+ T cells from blood. The subset is: CD45RO-CCR7+CD27+CD95- naive CD8+ T cells expressing CXCR3 (TNR3+). The chain uses TRBV15 and TRBJ1-2. This chain's CDR3 is CATSSDAIYGYTF.